Below are 27 T cell receptor beta chains sequenced from a single sample in a study of OX40 agonist ivuxolimab in advanced cancers. Sequenced by immunoSEQ multiplex PCR; TCRdb stores in-frame clones only, minus some. Of 55,000 to 65,000 clones in the sample, about 85% were seen once. The starting material was CD4+ or CD8+ T cells sorted from blood, obtained in a trial of the OX40 agonist ivuxolimab. The receptors derive from an adult with an advanced solid tumor such as melanoma, head and neck, liver or kidney cancer.

This clone showed up just once. The chain employs TRBV5-4 and TRBJ2-2; D gene unclear. CDR1 is SGHNT, CDR2 YYREEE, per germline (reference sequence). The CDR3 has 15 amino acids. Deletions cut 4 bases from V and 4 bases from J, with 14 bases between. CDR3 in amino acids: CASSPRQFSTGELFF. As DNA, the CDR3 is TGTGCCAGCAGCCCACGGCAATTTAGCACCGGGGAGCTGTTTTTT. Looking up the rest from reference TRBV5-4 and TRBJ2-2 gives the full variable domain: ETGVTQSPTHLIKTRGQQVTLRCSSQSGHNTVSWYQQALGQGPQFIFQYYREEENGRGNFPPRFSGLQFPNYSSELNVNALELDDSALYLCASSPRQFSTGELFFGEGSRLTVL.

J is TRBJ2-7 and V is TRBV5-4; possible D gene TRBD1, 5 bases. The germline gives CDR1 SGHNT, CDR2 YYREEE (reference sequence). The CDR3 runs to 14 residues. The V and J ends lost 3 bases and 5 bases respectively, with 15 bases between them. CDR3 nucleotides: TGTGCCAGCAGCTCTCCAGGGTCAGTTAACGAGCAGTACTTC. The encoded protein is CASSSPGSVNEQYF.

This chain links TRBV28 with TRBJ1-5; no clear D gene. The CDR3 has 14 amino acids. V was cut by 5 bases and J by 3 bases, with 11 bases left in between. The germline CDR1 and CDR2 sequences are MDHEN and SYDVKM. The CDR3 region is CASSPSGYNQPQHF. The CDR3, as DNA: TGTGCCAGCAGTCCCTCGGGGTACAATCAGCCCCAGCATTTT.

This clone showed up just a few times. The V and J genes are TRBV6-6 and TRBJ1-2; D might be TRBD1 (5 bases). Germline V gene data show CDR1 as MNHNY and CDR2 as SVGAGI (reference sequence). Trimming cost V 6 bases and J 2 bases, with 13 bases left between them. This CDR3 spans 14 amino acids. DNA for the CDR3: TGTGCCAGCAGCCTGACCGGGGCAAACTATGGCTACACCTTC. It specifies CASSLTGANYGYTF.

This clone was picked up one time. The chain links TRBV25-1 to TRBJ2-2; D is uncertain. V was pared by 5 bases and J by 0 bases, with 7 bases between. The germline V gene has CDR1 MGHDK and CDR2 SYGVNS. CDR3 length equals 14 residues. Here the CDR3 DNA reads TGTGCCAGCAGTACGGGCACGAACACCGGGGAGCTGTTTTTT. The encoded protein is CASSTGTNTGELFF.

The V gene is TRBV4-1, the J gene TRBJ2-1, with TRBD2 matching over 7 bases. Germline V gene data show CDR1 as MGHRA and CDR2 as YSYEKL. Trimming cost V 7 bases and J 9 bases; bases outside gene matches: 18. The CDR3 spans 16 residues. Written as DNA, the CDR3 is TGCGCCAGCACCGCCCGCGGGGGAGCCGATGCTATTGAGCAGTTCTTC. Translating it yields CASTARGGADAIEQFF.

V usage is TRBV7-2 and J usage is TRBJ1-4; D not resolved. V lost 3 bases, J lost 12 bases, and 11 bases lay in between. CDR1 and CDR2 (germline): SGHTA, FQGNSA. There are 12 residues in the CDR3. CDR3 amino acids: CASSFPDVELFF. DNA of the CDR3: TGTGCCAGCAGCTTTCCGGACGTGGAACTGTTTTTT.

A few counts support this clone. The rearrangement uses TRBV6-6 and TRBJ2-3; D ambiguous. This CDR3 spans 16 amino acids. Trimming pared 2 bases from V and 2 bases from J, leaving 14 bases between. The V gene's germline CDR1 is MNHNY and CDR2 SVGAGI (reference sequence). The CDR3 bases are TGTGCCAGCAGTTACGCGGACGGCGGATTCACAGATACGCAGTATTTT. Protein product: CASSYADGGFTDTQYF.

This sequence joins TRBV5-1 and TRBJ1-4, with D unclear. This CDR3 is built from 13 residues. The V gene's germline CDR1 is SGHRS and CDR2 YFSETQ. The V end was cut by 4 bases, the J end by 0 bases, with 4 bases between. The CDR3 nucleotides are TGCGCCAGCAGCGGAGCAACTAATGAAAAACTGTTTTTT. Translation: CASSGATNEKLFF.

This clone was observed once. This rearrangement joins TRBV14 to TRBJ2-1, with 11 bases identical to TRBD2. The CDR3 runs to 15 residues. V dropped 6 bases and J dropped 6; count of bases not matched to a gene: 7. Germline CDR1 reads SGHDN; CDR2 reads FVKESK. CDR3 sequence reads: CASSDLAGGSNEQFF. CDR3 DNA: TGTGCCAGCAGTGACCTAGCGGGAGGCTCCAATGAGCAGTTCTTC.

The chain has TRBV15 and TRBJ1-5; no definite D call. From germline, CDR1 is LNHNV and CDR2 YYDKDF (reference sequence). This CDR3 has 15 residues. V shed 0 bases and J shed 6 bases, with 12 bases lying between them. The CDR3 sequence is CATSRDISAGQPQHF. CDR3 DNA: TGTGCCACCAGCAGAGATATCTCGGCAGGTCAGCCCCAGCATTTT. Full variable domain (rest looked up from reference TRBV15 and TRBJ1-5): DAMVIQNPRYQVTQFGKPVTLSCSQTLNHNVMYWYQQKSSQAPKLLFHYYDKDFNNEADTPDNFQSRRPNTSFCFLDIRSPGLGDTAMYLCATSRDISAGQPQHFGDGTRLSIL.

V and J are TRBV9 and TRBJ1-4; D may be TRBD1 (6 bases). CDR1 is SGDLS and CDR2 is YYNGEE in the germline V gene. Trimming removed 2 bases at V and 7 bases at J, with 12 bases between. The CDR3 length is 14 residues. DNA for the CDR3: TGTGCCAGCAGCGTCGGGGGGGCAATTGAAAAACTGTTTTTT. This gives the protein CASSVGGAIEKLFF.

V and J are TRBV2 and TRBJ1-3, with 9 bases fitting TRBD1. The CDR3 is 19 amino acids. Unmatched junction bases numbered 13, after V lost 4 bases and J lost 0 bases. CDR1 is SNHLY and CDR2 is FYNNEI in the germline V gene. In nucleotides, the CDR3 is TGTGCCAGCAGTGTGTTTCGACAGGGGGGCCACCTCTCTGGAAACACCATATATTTT. It is translated as CASSVFRQGGHLSGNTIYF. Supplemented by reference TRBV2 and TRBJ1-3, the full variable domain reads EPEVTQTPSHQVTQMGQEVILRCVPISNHLYFYWYRQILGQKVEFLVSFYNNEISEKSEIFDDQFSVERPDGSNFTLKIRSTKLEDSAMYFCASSVFRQGGHLSGNTIYFGEGSWLTVV.

CDR3 coding DNA: TGTGCCAGCAGCTCGCTGACAGGGCCAAGCTACGAGCAGTACTTC. Translated, it gives CASSSLTGPSYEQYF. The chain employs TRBV7-6 and TRBJ2-7, with TRBD1 matching 7 bases. The CDR3 has 15 residues. V shed 4 bases and J 3 bases; nucleotides not matched to a gene: 9. The germline V gene has CDR1 SGHVS and CDR2 FNYEAQ.

This chain links TRBV7-3 with TRBJ2-1; 9 bases line up with TRBD2. The V gene end was trimmed by 2 bases and the J gene end by 6 bases; junction bases not matched to a gene: 5. CDR3 size: 15 residues. Germline assignment: CDR1 SGHTA and CDR2 FQGTGA. The CDR3 sequence: CASSLAGGAFNEQFF. CDR3 sequence (DNA): TGTGCCAGCAGCTTAGCGGGAGGGGCCTTCAATGAGCAGTTCTTC.

This clone has more than one count but fewer than ten. The CDR3 protein is CASSKDRTNTGELFF. CDR3 nucleotide sequence: TGTGCCAGCAGTAAAGACAGAACGAACACCGGGGAGCTGTTTTTT. The chain employs TRBV6-1 and TRBJ2-2, with D possibly matching TRBD1 (5 bases). Germline lookup yields CDR1 MNHNS and CDR2 SASEGT. This CDR3 has 15 residues. Between the trimmed V and J ends, which lost 5 bases and 0 bases, there was a span of 10 bases.

The V and J genes are TRBV18 and TRBJ1-1, with 7 bases that match TRBD1. This CDR3 region has 16 residues. The trim removed 3 bases at V and 0 bases at J, leaving 7 bases unmatched. Germline assignment: CDR1 KGHSH and CDR2 LQKENI. Here the CDR3 reads CASSPRGQQLNTEAFF. The DNA for the CDR3 is TGTGCCAGCTCACCTAGGGGACAGCAACTGAACACTGAAGCTTTCTTT. The variable domain in full, completed from reference TRBV18 and TRBJ1-1, reads NAGVMQNPRHLVRRRGQEARLRCSPMKGHSHVYWYRQLPEEGLKFMVYLQKENIIDESGMPKERFSAEFPKEGPSILRIQQVVRGDSAAYFCASSPRGQQLNTEAFFGQGTRLTVV.

This chain joins TRBV7-6 and TRBJ1-1; a possible D gene is TRBD1 (6 bases). This CDR3 has 15 amino acids. V gave up 1 base and J gave up 11 bases, with 20 bases separating them. Germline V CDR1 and CDR2: SGHVS, FNYEAQ. CDR3 in amino acids: CASSLDPGTPGGAFF. In DNA, the CDR3 is TGTGCCAGCAGCTTAGACCCCGGGACTCCCGGGGGCGCTTTCTTT.

This chain uses TRBV27 with TRBJ2-5; 7 bases agree with TRBD1. J lost 0 bases, V lost 6 bases, and 4 bases had no gene match. Germline CDR1 is MNHEY and CDR2 is SMNVEV (reference sequence). The CDR3 runs 14 residues. CDR3 protein: CASRKGAYQETQYF. DNA for the CDR3: TGTGCCAGCAGGAAGGGGGCGTACCAAGAGACCCAGTACTTC.

This clone was detected once. The rearrangement links TRBV6-5 to TRBJ1-2; a weak D match, TRBD1 (5 bases). Germline V CDR1 and CDR2: MNHEY, SVGAGI. This CDR3 spans 14 amino acids. Between the trimmed V and J ends, which lost 6 bases and 0 bases, there was a span of 11 bases. The CDR3 sequence: CASRGQDANYGYTF. The CDR3 region has the DNA TGTGCCAGCAGAGGACAAGATGCTAACTATGGCTACACCTTC.

The chain uses TRBV13 and TRBJ2-1, with D tentatively TRBD1 (6 bases). The CDR3 is 16 residues long. Germline V CDR1 and CDR2: PRHDT, FYEKMQ (reference sequence). V lost 5 bases to trimming and J lost 4 bases, with 18 bases between them. CDR3 loop: CASSQRLGGTYNEQFF. In nucleotides, the CDR3 is TGTGCCAGCAGCCAGAGGTTAGGGGGTACGTACAATGAGCAGTTCTTC.

The chain recombines TRBV9 with TRBJ2-7, with 11 bases identical to TRBD1. Germline CDR1 reads SGDLS; CDR2 reads YYNGEE. The CDR3 contains 15 residues. Trimming at V came to 2 bases and at J to 2 bases, leaving 3 bases not matched to a gene. The CDR3 region is CASSVGTGGTYEQYF. CDR3 sequence (DNA): TGTGCCAGCAGCGTCGGGACAGGGGGGACCTACGAGCAGTACTTC.

This clone was found a few times. V gene TRBV18 combines with J gene TRBJ1-1; TRBD1 matches 8 bases. V trimming: 2 bases; J trimming: 3 bases; junction bases outside the gene matches: 2. CDR3 size: 14 residues. CDR1 is KGHSH, CDR2 LQKENI, per germline. This chain's CDR3 is CASSPTTGDTEAFF. CDR3 nucleotides: TGTGCCAGCTCACCAACGACAGGGGACACTGAAGCTTTCTTT. Based on the CDR3 plus reference TRBV18 and TRBJ1-1, the full variable domain is NAGVMQNPRHLVRRRGQEARLRCSPMKGHSHVYWYRQLPEEGLKFMVYLQKENIIDESGMPKERFSAEFPKEGPSILRIQQVVRGDSAAYFCASSPTTGDTEAFFGQGTRLTVV.

The rearrangement joins TRBV28 to TRBJ2-6; D remains unclear. V was clipped by 6 bases and J by 9 bases, with 6 bases between them. Germline loops: CDR1 MDHEN, CDR2 SYDVKM. CDR3 length: 11 residues. The CDR3 DNA is TGTGCCAGCAGCACATTCAACGTCCTGACTTTC. It codes for CASSTFNVLTF. Together with reference TRBV28 and TRBJ2-6, the CDR3 gives the full variable domain: DVKVTQSSRYLVKRTGEKVFLECVQDMDHENMFWYRQDPGLGLRLIYFSYDVKMKEKGDIPEGYSVSREKKERFSLILESASTNQTSMYLCASSTFNVLTFGAGSRLTVL.

V is TRBV2 and J is TRBJ2-7, with TRBD1 matching over 9 bases. The V segment lost 5 bases and the J segment 2 bases; nucleotides outside the gene matches: 10. CDR1 and CDR2 from the germline V gene are SNHLY and FYNNEI. This CDR3 spans 16 amino acids. The CDR3 is CASSSDRGAEAYEQYF. For the CDR3, the DNA is TGTGCCAGCAGTTCGGACAGGGGCGCGGAGGCCTACGAGCAGTACTTC.

The table lists this clone with a few counts. The chain is built from TRBV19 and TRBJ1-5; possibly TRBD1 for D (5 bases). Trimming took off 9 bases at V and 3 bases at J, with 18 bases between the two ends. Germline lookup yields CDR1 LNHDA and CDR2 SQIVND (reference sequence). This CDR3 has 15 residues. The CDR3 DNA reads as TGTGCCAGGAAAGGAAGGGGAAGGGACAATCAGCCCCAGCATTTT. This codes for CARKGRGRDNQPQHF.

The chain is built from TRBV18 and TRBJ1-1; D remains ambiguous. V gave up 0 bases and J gave up 7 bases, with 9 bases separating them. CDR3 length: 13 residues. Germline V gene lookup returns CDR1 KGHSH and CDR2 LQKENI. The CDR3 region has the DNA TGTGCCAGCTCACCACCGTCCGAGAGTGAAGCTTTCTTT. Residues: CASSPPSESEAFF.